Listed below are T cell receptor beta chains from one sample, sequenced in a study of T-cell reconstitution after alpha-beta-depleted transplantation in children. Each CDR3 protein is one row after TCRdb ran MiXCR on the PCR reads. Of a few hundred thousand distinct CDR3 sequences detected, approximately 10% appear once; the ten largest clones hold around 2.5%. Material: PBMCs from the stem cell graft donor, obtained from the stem cell graft. These TCRs come from a human donor who donated a stem cell graft to a child with acute lymphoblastic leukemia. The CDR3 runs from the conserved cysteine through the conserved F or W. Each record gives: J gene, D gene, V gene, clone size, CDR3 length, CDR3 protein, CDR3 DNA. The D gene is left open where the match is weak. Clone sizes are given selectively: once, few, many, or a class where the clone is expanded.

TRBJ2-2	NA	TRBV18	few	15	CASSQGQKNTGELFF	TGTGCCAGCTCACAAGGGCAGAAGAACACCGGGGAGCTGTTTTTT
TRBJ2-1	TRBD2	TRBV4-1	few	18	CASSQGLKRGSSYNEQFF	TGCGCCAGCAGCCAAGGGTTAAAGCGGGGGAGCTCCTACAATGAGCAGTTCTTC
TRBJ2-1	NA	TRBV5-1	few	15	CASSSSGWSYNEQFF	TGCGCCAGCAGCTCCTCGGGGTGGTCCTACAATGAGCAGTTCTTC
TRBJ2-7	NA	TRBV27	NA	14	CASSPSPGVDEQYF	TGTGCCAGCAGTCCCTCCCCGGGAGTAGACGAGCAGTACTTC
TRBJ2-7	TRBD2	TRBV5-1	few	15	CASSLTAGGGYEQYF	TGCGCCAGCAGCTTGACGGCGGGAGGGGGTTACGAGCAGTACTTC
TRBJ2-7	NA	TRBV20-1	few	13	CSARAGRDYEQYF	TGCAGTGCTAGGGCGGGCCGAGACTACGAGCAGTACTTC
TRBJ2-2	NA	TRBV27	few	11	CATRGTGELFF	TGTGCCACGAGGGGCACCGGGGAGCTGTTTTTT
TRBJ2-2	NA	TRBV11-3	NA	16	CASSLVVTGDTGELFF	TGTGCCAGCAGCTTAGTCGTCACTGGAGACACCGGGGAGCTGTTTTTT
TRBJ2-7	NA	TRBV2	many	17	CASSESLGLGNSYEQYF	TGTGCCAGCAGTGAGTCCCTGGGTCTAGGGAACTCCTACGAGCAGTACTTC
TRBJ1-1	NA	TRBV5-1	NA	15	CASSCGDRVNTEAFF	TGCGCCAGCAGCTGTGGGGACCGGGTGAACACTGAAGCTTTCTTT
TRBJ1-5	TRBD1	TRBV19	few	14	CASSLGQVSEPQHF	TGTGCCAGTAGTCTAGGACAGGTTTCTGAGCCCCAGCATTTT
TRBJ2-1	TRBD1	TRBV20-1	many	15	CSARDGQGLGNEQFF	TGCAGTGCTAGAGATGGACAGGGTTTGGGGAATGAGCAGTTCTTC
TRBJ2-7	TRBD1	TRBV29-1	few	16	CSVEGGWGQGAYEQYF	TGCAGCGTTGAAGGGGGCTGGGGCCAGGGGGCTTACGAGCAGTACTTC
TRBJ2-7	NA	TRBV6-2/TRBV6-3	NA	14	CASNNAGTSYEQYF	TGTGCCAGCAACAACGCCGGGACATCCTACGAGCAGTACTTC
TRBJ2-1	TRBD2	TRBV7-9	NA	14	CASRGTSGNNEQFF	TGTGCCAGCAGGGGGACTAGCGGTAACAATGAGCAGTTCTTC
TRBJ1-1	NA	TRBV15	few	16	CATSRDRVTENTEAFF	TGTGCCACCAGCAGAGACCGCGTAACAGAGAACACTGAAGCTTTCTTT
TRBJ2-7	TRBD2	TRBV25-1	many	12	CASTAGAYEQYF	TGTGCCAGCACGGCGGGAGCCTACGAGCAGTACTTC
TRBJ2-2	NA	TRBV12-3/TRBV12-4	few	14	CASGQRDPPGELFF	TGTGCCAGCGGCCAACGGGACCCCCCCGGGGAGCTGTTTTTT
TRBJ2-5	NA	TRBV25-1	few	14	CASYTHRGGETQYF	TGTGCCAGCTACACCCATCGAGGTGGAGAGACCCAGTACTTC
TRBJ2-7	NA	TRBV20-1	NA	11	CSAPSSYEQYF	TGCAGTGCTCCTAGCAGCTACGAGCAGTACTTC
TRBJ2-2	TRBD2	TRBV5-6	NA	17	CASSSLQLAGAPGELFF	TGTGCCAGCAGCTCGCTCCAACTAGCGGGAGCCCCCGGGGAGCTGTTTTTT
TRBJ2-1	NA	TRBV4-1	NA	16	CASSQDLATPYNEQFF	TGCGCCAGCAGCCAGGATCTAGCGACACCATACAATGAGCAGTTCTTC
TRBJ2-1	NA	TRBV4-1	few	16	CASSHFFLSRDNEQFF	TGCGCCAGCAGCCACTTCTTTCTTTCTAGGGACAATGAGCAGTTCTTC
TRBJ2-7	NA	TRBV29-1	few	12	CSVVAATYEQYF	TGCAGCGTTGTGGCGGCAACCTACGAGCAGTACTTC
TRBJ2-3	TRBD2	TRBV7-9	NA	15	CASRTTSGRSDTQYF	TGTGCCAGCCGAACCACTAGCGGGAGGTCAGATACGCAGTATTTT